This is a list of T cell receptor beta chains from one sample in a study of CD8+CD57+ T cells in acquired aplastic anemia. One entry per CDR3 protein, called by TCRdb with MiXCR from the reads. The sample has roughly 250,000 distinct CDR3 sequences; roughly 80% are singletons. The specimen was sorted CD4+, CD8+, or CD8+CD57+ T cells (not recorded which) from PBMCs. The source is a human donor with aplastic anemia. CDR3s include the opening cysteine and the closing phenylalanine or tryptophan. Fields, in order: V gene, CDR3 protein.

V gene: TRBV2; CDR3 protein: CASSYGPGYEQYF
V gene: TRBV29-1; CDR3 protein: CSVVRVANTEAFF
V gene: TRBV10-3; CDR3 protein: CAISAGGSPLHF
V gene: TRBV7-6; CDR3 protein: CASSSSYRNQPQHF
V gene: TRBV7-2; CDR3 protein: CASSYYDQAGTLFF
V gene: TRBV7-9; CDR3 protein: CASSPRQNEETQYHF
V gene: TRBV10-3; CDR3 protein: CAISEDRNKYEQYF
V gene: TRBV5-1; CDR3 protein: CASSLVSGTDNEQFF
V gene: TRBV7-8; CDR3 protein: CASSLGGGHDTYF
V gene: TRBV7-9; CDR3 protein: CAGKVGRDTQYF
V gene: TRBV7-9; CDR3 protein: CASSRGPTGGTDTFF
V gene: TRBV7-4; CDR3 protein: CASSPGAGGRLSEYF
V gene: TRBV9; CDR3 protein: CASGGASDSGDLQYF
V gene: TRBV7-8; CDR3 protein: CASSPGAGRGVTQYF
V gene: TRBV20-1; CDR3 protein: CSAVGLAASTDTQYF
V gene: TRBV7-8; CDR3 protein: CGSSVDGGPDTQYF